This T cell receptor (beta chain) derives from a study of blood T cell repertoires in COVID-19. This CDR3 comprises 14 residues. Trimming pared 5 bases from V and 1 base from J, leaving 8 bases between. Germline values: CDR1 MDHEN, CDR2 SYDVKM. The assay was immunoSEQ multiplex PCR, and TCRdb's table has in-frame clones only and misses some. The repertoire consists of roughly 260,000 clones, with 70% to 90% occurring once and the leading ten covering around 2.2%. This chain links TRBV28 with TRBJ2-2; D is perhaps TRBD1 (5 bases). This TCR derives from a woman in her thirties or forties who had recovered from COVID-19. The specimen sequenced was peripheral blood. The CDR3: CASSPQGNTGELFF. The CDR3 nucleotides read TGTGCCAGCAGTCCCCAGGGGAACACCGGGGAGCTGTTTTTT.